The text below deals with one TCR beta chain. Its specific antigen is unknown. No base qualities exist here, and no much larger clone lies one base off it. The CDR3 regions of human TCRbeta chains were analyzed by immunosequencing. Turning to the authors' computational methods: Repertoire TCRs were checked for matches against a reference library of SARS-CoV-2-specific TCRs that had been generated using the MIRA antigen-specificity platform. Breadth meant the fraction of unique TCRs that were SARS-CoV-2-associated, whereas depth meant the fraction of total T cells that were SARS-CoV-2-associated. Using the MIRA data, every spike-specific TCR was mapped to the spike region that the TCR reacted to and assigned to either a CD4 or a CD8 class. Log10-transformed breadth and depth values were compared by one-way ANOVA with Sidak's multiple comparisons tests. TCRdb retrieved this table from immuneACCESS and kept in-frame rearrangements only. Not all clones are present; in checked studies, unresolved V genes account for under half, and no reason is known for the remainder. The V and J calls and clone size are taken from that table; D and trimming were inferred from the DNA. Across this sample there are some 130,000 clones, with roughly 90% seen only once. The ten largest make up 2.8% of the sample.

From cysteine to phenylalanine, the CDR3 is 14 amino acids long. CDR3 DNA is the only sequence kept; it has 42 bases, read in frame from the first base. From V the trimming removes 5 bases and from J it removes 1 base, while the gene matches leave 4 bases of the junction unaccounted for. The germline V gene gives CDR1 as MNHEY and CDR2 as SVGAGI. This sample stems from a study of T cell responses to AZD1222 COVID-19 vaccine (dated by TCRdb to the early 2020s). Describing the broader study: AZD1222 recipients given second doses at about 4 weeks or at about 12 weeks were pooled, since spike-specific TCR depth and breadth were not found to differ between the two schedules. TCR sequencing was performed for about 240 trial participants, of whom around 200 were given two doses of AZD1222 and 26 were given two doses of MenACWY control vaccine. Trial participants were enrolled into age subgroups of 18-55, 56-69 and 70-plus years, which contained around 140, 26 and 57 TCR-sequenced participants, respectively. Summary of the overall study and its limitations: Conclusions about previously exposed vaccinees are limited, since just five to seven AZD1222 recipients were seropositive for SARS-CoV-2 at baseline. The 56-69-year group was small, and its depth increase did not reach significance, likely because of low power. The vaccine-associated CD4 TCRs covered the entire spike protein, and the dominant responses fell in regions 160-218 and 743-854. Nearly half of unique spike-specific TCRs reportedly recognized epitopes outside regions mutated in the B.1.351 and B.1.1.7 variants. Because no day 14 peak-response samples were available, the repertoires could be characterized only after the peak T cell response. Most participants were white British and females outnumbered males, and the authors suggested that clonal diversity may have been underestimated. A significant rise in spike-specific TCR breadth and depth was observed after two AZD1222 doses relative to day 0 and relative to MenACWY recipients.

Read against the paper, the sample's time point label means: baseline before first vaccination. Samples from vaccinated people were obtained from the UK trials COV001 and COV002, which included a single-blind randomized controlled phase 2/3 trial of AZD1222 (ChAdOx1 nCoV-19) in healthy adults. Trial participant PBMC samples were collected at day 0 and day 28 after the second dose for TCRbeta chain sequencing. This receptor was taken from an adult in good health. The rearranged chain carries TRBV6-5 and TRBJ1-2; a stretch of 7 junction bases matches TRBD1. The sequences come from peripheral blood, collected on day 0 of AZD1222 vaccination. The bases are TGTGCCAGCAGTCGACAGGGCCTTAACTATGGCTACACCTTC. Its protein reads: CASSRQGLNYGYTF.